This is a list of T cell receptor beta chains from one sample in a study of radiation and T cells in renal cell carcinoma. Using immunoSEQ multiplex PCR, the repertoire was profiled, and TCRdb retains in-frame clones only, with some absent. The sample shows about 150,000 clones, 86% of them seen only once. The sequenced sample was blood, obtained from a patient whose treatment included radiotherapy and nephrectomy. The receptors here all came from a woman in her forties or fifties with renal cell carcinoma. The CDR3 runs from the conserved cysteine through the conserved F or W. D genes are given only for firm matches. Clone size is shown for a subset of rows, as once, few, many or a class of expanded clone.

J gene | clone size | V gene | D gene | CDR3 protein | CDR3 DNA
TRBJ2-7 | - | TRBV5-1 | - | CASSSQGPPYEQYF | TGCGCCAGCAGTTCTCAAGGACCACCCTACGAGCAGTACTTC
TRBJ1-5 | - | TRBV7-2 | TRBD1 | CASSPDRGGQPQHF | TGTGCCAGCAGCCCGGACAGGGGAGGTCAGCCCCAGCATTTT
TRBJ2-5 | - | TRBV6-1 | TRBD1 | CASSSDREGETQYF | TGTGCCAGCAGCTCGGACAGGGAAGGGGAGACCCAGTACTTC
TRBJ2-2 | - | TRBV18 | - | CASSPPGQTNTGELFF | TGTGCCAGCTCACCCCCGGGACAAACGAACACCGGGGAGCTGTTTTTT
TRBJ1-2 | - | TRBV4-3 | - | CASSPDRPSYGYTF | TGCGCCAGCAGCCCAGACAGGCCCTCCTATGGCTACACCTTC
TRBJ1-6 | - | TRBV7-9 | TRBD1 | CASSHGYRGNSPLHF | TGTGCCAGCAGCCATGGATACAGGGGGAATTCACCCCTCCACTTT
TRBJ1-5 | - | TRBV19 | - | CASSAGVLSNQPQHF | TGTGCCAGTTCCGCCGGGGTGCTGAGCAATCAGCCCCAGCATTTT
TRBJ2-7 | - | TRBV6-1 | - | CASSGADMVGYYF | TGTGCCAGCAGTGGAGCCGACATGGTCGGGTATTACTTC
TRBJ2-7 | - | TRBV5-1 | - | CASTFDQSYEQYF | TGCGCCAGCACCTTTGACCAGTCCTACGAGCAGTACTTC
TRBJ2-3 | - | TRBV9 | - | CASSWRGGALADTQYF | TGTGCCAGCAGCTGGCGGGGCGGGGCGCTCGCAGATACGCAGTATTTT
TRBJ2-2 | - | TRBV4-2 | TRBD2 | CASSQEGGRANTGELFF | TGTGCCAGCAGCCAAGAGGGCGGGAGGGCGAACACCGGGGAGCTGTTTTTT
TRBJ1-6 | few | TRBV14 | - | CASSLRRTGRSPLHF | TGTGCCAGCAGCCTCCGGCGCACAGGGAGGTCACCCCTCCACTTT
TRBJ2-6 | - | TRBV19 | - | CASNPELGTSGANVLTF | TGTGCCAGTAATCCCGAATTGGGGACATCCGGGGCCAACGTCCTGACTTTC
TRBJ2-1 | - | TRBV19 | - | CASSISDNEQFF | TGTGCCAGTAGTATTTCGGATAATGAGCAGTTCTTC
TRBJ2-3 | once | TRBV25-1 | - | CASSGYWATESTDTQYF | TGTGCCAGCAGTGGATATTGGGCGACGGAGAGCACAGATACGCAGTATTTT
TRBJ1-1 | - | TRBV4-3 | - | CASSQDRSGNTEAFF | TGCGCCAGCAGCCAAGATCGGTCGGGGAACACTGAAGCTTTCTTT
TRBJ1-5 | - | TRBV10-3 | - | CAVQGMGNQPQHF | TGTGCCGTCCAGGGGATGGGCAATCAGCCCCAGCATTTT
TRBJ2-7 | - | TRBV28 | - | CASQTGSGGRNEQYF | TGTGCCAGTCAAACGGGATCTGGGGGTAGGAACGAGCAGTACTTC
TRBJ2-7 | - | TRBV25-1 | TRBD2 | CASSDVLAGGEQYF | TGTGCCAGCAGTGATGTGCTAGCGGGAGGCGAGCAGTACTTC
TRBJ2-3 | - | TRBV30 | TRBD2 | CAWSDRLAGDTQYF | TGTGCCTGGAGTGACCGGCTAGCGGGGGATACGCAGTATTTT
TRBJ1-1 | - | TRBV28 | TRBD1 | CASPSGQINTEAFF | TGTGCCAGCCCCTCGGGACAGATTAACACTGAAGCTTTCTTT
TRBJ2-7 | - | TRBV5-6 | TRBD1 | CASRLRDRGPGEQYF | TGTGCCAGCAGACTCCGGGACAGGGGGCCGGGGGAGCAGTACTTC
TRBJ1-2 | - | TRBV6-6 | - | CASSRGGLDYGYTF | TGTGCCAGCAGCAGGGGCGGGTTGGACTATGGCTACACCTTC
TRBJ2-5 | - | TRBV7-2 | - | CASSLVGRGQETQYF | TGTGCCAGCAGCTTAGTTGGCAGGGGACAAGAGACCCAGTACTTC
TRBJ2-7 | - | TRBV5-5 | - | CASSLASGEQYF | TGTGCCAGCAGCTTGGCCTCTGGGGAGCAGTACTTC
TRBJ1-3 | - | TRBV11-3 | - | CASSLDSSGNTIYF | TGTGCCAGCAGCTTAGACAGCTCTGGAAACACCATATATTTT
TRBJ1-2 | - | TRBV4-1 | - | CASSQGTAYGYTF | TGCGCCAGCAGCCAAGGGACAGCCTATGGCTACACCTTC
TRBJ2-7 | - | TRBV5-6 | TRBD2 | CASSTGLAGLYEQYF | TGTGCCAGCAGCACCGGACTAGCGGGACTCTACGAGCAGTACTTC
TRBJ1-1 | few | TRBV10-3 | - | CAVRTAYSAFF | TGTGCCGTACGGACGGCGTATTCGGCTTTCTTT
TRBJ1-2 | few | TRBV5-5 | - | CASSPDVNGYTF | TGTGCCAGCAGCCCCGACGTTAATGGCTACACCTTC
TRBJ2-2 | - | TRBV10-3 | TRBD2 | CATHLGSGDSTGELFF | TGTGCCACCCATTTAGGTAGCGGGGACTCCACCGGGGAGCTGTTTTTT
TRBJ1-2 | few | TRBV30 | - | CAWSPTTTGGYTF | TGTGCCTGGAGTCCAACCACTACGGGGGGCTACACCTTC
TRBJ2-2 | - | TRBV2 | - | CASRNTGAGELFF | TGTGCCAGCAGAAACACAGGTGCCGGGGAGCTGTTTTTT
TRBJ1-1 | - | TRBV9 | - | CASSLGGTEYEAFF | TGTGCCAGCAGCTTGGGCGGGACGGAGTATGAAGCTTTCTTT
TRBJ2-5 | - | TRBV5-4 | - | CASSLSLGVRETQYF | TGTGCCAGCAGCTTGAGTCTCGGGGTTCGAGAGACCCAGTACTTC
TRBJ2-1 | - | TRBV9 | - | CASSVSPSIDNEQFF | TGTGCCAGCAGCGTAAGTCCCTCTATAGACAATGAGCAGTTCTTC
TRBJ2-1 | - | TRBV10-3 | TRBD2 | CAISGRRAGGPDEQFF | TGTGCCATCAGTGGCCGGAGAGCGGGAGGGCCGGATGAGCAGTTCTTC